A single sample gave rise to the 23 T cell receptor beta chains below, sequenced in a study of response to subunit inactivated influenza vaccine. TCRdb processed the RT-PCR reads anew with MiXCR; each CDR3 protein has one entry. The profile shows around 470,000 distinct CDR3 sequences, about 7.2% of them singletons. The material was PBMCs from blood, obtained roughly 24 months after vaccination. All receptors derive from a man in his fifties or sixties who received an inactivated influenza vaccine.

This clonotype was picked up many times. This chain connects TRBV19 to TRBJ2-2; no firm D call. Deletions cut 2 bases from V and 0 bases from J, with 1 base between. The CDR3 runs 13 residues. The V gene's germline CDR1 is LNHDA and CDR2 SQIVND (reference sequence). CDR3 sequence (DNA): TGTGCCAGTAGTATAACGAACACCGGGGAGCTGTTTTTT. It yields the protein CASSITNTGELFF.

The chain uses TRBV5-1 and TRBJ1-1, with TRBD1 matching 7 bases. Per the germline V gene, CDR1 is SGHRS and CDR2 is YFSETQ. The CDR3 sequence is 15 residues long. V lost 4 bases, J lost 5 bases, and 11 bases stayed unmatched. The CDR3 is CASSNADREGTEAFF. The CDR3 DNA reads TGCGCCAGCAGCAACGCTGACAGGGAAGGGACTGAAGCTTTCTTT.

This clonotype was recorded many times. The gene calls are TRBV5-6 and TRBJ1-4; 7 nucleotides align to TRBD1. There are 15 residues in the CDR3. Trimming cost V 4 bases and J 4 bases; bases outside gene matches: 7. From germline, CDR1 is SGHDT and CDR2 YYEEEE. Here the CDR3 reads CASSMRDSFNEKLFF. CDR3 nucleotides: TGTGCCAGCAGCATGCGGGACAGCTTTAATGAAAAACTGTTTTTT.

At least ten counts were recorded for this clonotype. The rearrangement links TRBV11-2 to TRBJ2-1; 8 bases match TRBD1. V lost 4 bases to trimming and J lost 6 bases; unmatched junction nucleotides: 5. Germline loops: CDR1 SGHAT, CDR2 FQNNGV. The CDR3 extends over 14 amino acids. CDR3 in amino acids: CASSYNRGSNEQFF. The CDR3 DNA reads as TGTGCCAGCAGCTATAACAGGGGGAGCAATGAGCAGTTCTTC.

This clonotype was detected only a few times. A much more abundant neighbour one base away suggests this may be a read error. The V call is TRBV12-3 or TRBV12-4, the J call TRBJ1-5; D remains ambiguous. The V and J ends lost 7 bases and 6 bases respectively, with 19 bases between them. This CDR3 has 15 amino acids. The CDR3: CASTQVGSMCQPQHF. The DNA of the CDR3 is TGTGCCAGCACCCAGGTTGGCAGTATGTGTCAGCCCCAGCATTTT.

On this clonotype itself: A much larger clone differs from this one at a single base, so this may be a read error. The CDR3 region has the DNA TGTGCCAGCAGCGTAGATCCAGAGGGCACCGGGGAGCTGTTTTTT. It encodes CASSVDPEGTGELFF. The J gene is TRBJ2-2, the V gene TRBV9; D is possibly TRBD2 (5 bases). CDR1 is SGDLS, CDR2 YYNGEE, per germline. Trimming stripped 0 bases from V and 4 bases from J, with 10 bases between. The CDR3 is made up of 15 amino acids.

This clonotype was seen ten or more times. The CDR3, as DNA: TGTGCCAGCAGCCAAGACAGCCAGCAATCCACAGATACGCAGTATTTT. It translates to CASSQDSQQSTDTQYF. The rearrangement links TRBV4-2 to TRBJ2-3; D ambiguous. The CDR3 runs to 16 residues. Germline loops: CDR1 LGHNA, CDR2 YNFKEQ. The V end lost 0 bases, the J end lost 2 bases, and 12 bases lay between the germline ends.

Ten or more counts support this clonotype. The J gene is TRBJ1-2, the V gene TRBV4-1, with unresolved D. This CDR3 is 15 amino acids long. V was pared by 0 bases and J by 4 bases, with 12 bases between. Germline loops: CDR1 MGHRA, CDR2 YSYEKL. The CDR3 region has the DNA TGCGCCAGCAGCCAAGATCGGTCTGGGATCTATGGCTACACCTTC. Amino acids: CASSQDRSGIYGYTF.

This chain joins TRBV7-8 and TRBJ2-1; tentative D call: TRBD2 (5 bases). The germline CDR1 and CDR2 sequences are SGHVS and FQNEAQ. Deletions cut 5 bases from V and 2 bases from J, with 10 bases between. The CDR3 is 14 amino acids. The CDR3 bases are TGTGCCAGCAGCCGAGGGCCTCCCTACAATGAGCAGTTCTTC. Encoded protein: CASSRGPPYNEQFF.

This clonotype was seen only a few times. This chain uses TRBV7-2 with TRBJ2-7; 14 positions match TRBD2. This CDR3 comprises 16 residues. V trimming: 5 bases; J trimming: 6 bases; junction bases outside the gene matches: 9. Germline V lookup: CDR1 SGHTA, CDR2 FQGNSA. The CDR3 sequence is CASSTRTSGGYPEQYF. The DNA for the CDR3 is TGTGCCAGCAGCACCCGGACTAGCGGGGGGTATCCCGAGCAGTACTTC.

This clonotype was counted many times. The chain employs TRBV2 and TRBJ2-2, with 9 bases that match TRBD2. V lost 7 bases to trimming and J lost 7 bases; unmatched junction nucleotides: 16. Per the germline V gene, CDR1 is SNHLY and CDR2 is FYNNEI. The CDR3 is 17 residues long. CDR3 sequence (DNA): TGTGCCAGCATTCCCTTCGGGACTAGCCCCCGGAGCGGGGAGCTGTTTTTT. Amino acid sequence: CASIPFGTSPRSGELFF. The full variable domain, rest sourced from reference TRBV2 and TRBJ2-2, is EPEVTQTPSHQVTQMGQEVILRCVPISNHLYFYWYRQILGQKVEFLVSFYNNEISEKSEIFDDQFSVERPDGSNFTLKIRSTKLEDSAMYFCASIPFGTSPRSGELFFGEGSRLTVL.

The rearrangement links TRBV5-1 to TRBJ2-1; D perhaps matches TRBD1 (5 bases). The V and J ends lost 0 bases and 8 bases respectively, with 9 bases between them. This CDR3 spans 13 amino acids. The germline gives CDR1 SGHRS, CDR2 YFSETQ. The CDR3 nucleotides are TGCGCCAGCAGCTTGGTATTACAGGATGAGCAGTTCTTC. Its translation is CASSLVLQDEQFF.

The rearrangement joins TRBV6-1 to TRBJ1-5; D unclear. Per the germline V gene, CDR1 is MNHNS and CDR2 is SASEGT. The CDR3 extends over 14 amino acids. V lost 5 bases and J 4 bases, leaving 12 bases between the germline ends. The CDR3: CASSPSEGNQPQHF. CDR3 in DNA: TGTGCCAGCAGTCCCAGTGAAGGGAATCAGCCCCAGCATTTT.

There are many counts of this clonotype. V is TRBV24-1 and J is TRBJ2-7, with TRBD1 matching 11 bases. There are 15 residues in the CDR3. Germline CDR1 and CDR2: KGHDR and SFDVKD. Trimming took 4 bases from V and 3 from J; bases not matched to a gene: 4. CDR3 residues: CATSESGTGGYEQYF. CDR3 in DNA: TGTGCCACCAGTGAGTCCGGGACAGGGGGCTACGAGCAGTACTTC.

This clonotype was seen a few times. The chain uses TRBV7-9 and TRBJ2-2; no firm D call. V lost 3 bases and J lost 1, with 6 bases in between. This CDR3 contains 14 residues. Germline V gene lookup returns CDR1 SEHNR and CDR2 FQNEAQ (reference sequence). The CDR3 coding sequence is TGTGCCAGCAGCTTTCCAGGGAACACCGGGGAGCTGTTTTTT. Translation gives CASSFPGNTGELFF.

The gene calls are TRBV28 and TRBJ1-5; D not resolved. Germline CDR1 reads MDHEN; CDR2 reads SYDVKM. This CDR3 contains 15 residues. The ends were cut back, 3 bases at V and 3 bases at J, with 12 bases in the middle. CDR3 residues: CASSFLSEPNQPQHF. The CDR3 bases are TGTGCCAGCAGTTTCCTGTCAGAACCCAATCAGCCCCAGCATTTT.

This clonotype has a count of ten or more. This sequence joins TRBV7-2 and TRBJ2-1; either TRBD1 or TRBD2 may fit D (6 bases each). This CDR3 is 15 amino acids long. Per the germline V gene, CDR1 is SGHTA and CDR2 is FQGNSA. Trimming removed 6 bases from V and 7 bases from J, with 19 bases in between. CDR3 loop: CASRPLGGLGNEQFF. In DNA, the CDR3 is TGTGCCAGCAGGCCCCTGGGGGGCCTAGGTAATGAGCAGTTCTTC.

At least ten counts were recorded for this clonotype. V and J are TRBV10-1 and TRBJ2-2; TRBD1 matches 8 bases. The CDR3 totals 14 residues. Trimming cost V 6 bases and J 4 bases; bases outside gene matches: 4. Germline lookup yields CDR1 WNHNN and CDR2 SYGVQD (reference sequence). The CDR3 loop reads CASRAGQGTGELFF. CDR3 in DNA: TGCGCCAGCAGAGCAGGACAGGGCACCGGGGAGCTGTTTTTT.

This clonotype was picked up many times. V gene TRBV9 combines with J gene TRBJ1-1; a possible D gene is TRBD1 (6 bases). V was pared by 0 bases and J by 4 bases, with 10 bases between. CDR1 and CDR2 (germline): SGDLS, YYNGEE. This CDR3 has 14 amino acids. The DNA of the CDR3 is TGTGCCAGCAGCGTAGGCGGGGGGCGCACTGAAGCTTTCTTT. This encodes CASSVGGGRTEAFF.

This clonotype was observed at least ten times. The V gene is TRBV5-6, the J gene TRBJ1-2; the D gene is possibly TRBD1 (6 bases). This CDR3 spans 12 amino acids. Germline CDR1 is SGHDT and CDR2 is YYEEEE. Trimming cost V 0 bases and J 6 bases, with 6 bases left between them. The CDR3: CASSLGQDGYTF. The CDR3 bases are TGTGCCAGCAGCTTGGGACAGGATGGCTACACCTTC.

This clonotype was counted a few times. CDR3 sequence: CASSSGTSGRARADTQYF. In DNA, the CDR3 is TGCGCCAGCAGCTCCGGGACTAGCGGGAGGGCCCGCGCAGATACGCAGTATTTT. The chain recombines TRBV5-1 with TRBJ2-3, with TRBD2 matching over 16 bases. CDR1 and CDR2 from the germline V gene are SGHRS and YFSETQ. The CDR3 runs 18 residues. Trimming took 3 bases from V and 4 from J; bases not matched to a gene: 8.

This rearrangement joins TRBV20-1 to TRBJ1-6, with 7 bases identical to TRBD1. The CDR3 runs 17 residues. Germline V gives CDR1 DFQATT, CDR2 SNEGSKA (reference sequence). After removal of 1 base from V and 10 bases from J, the junction contained 16 bases not matched to a gene. Here the CDR3 reads CSARVLTGRRRGSPLHF. Written as DNA, the CDR3 is TGCAGTGCTAGAGTGCTGACAGGGAGGCGGCGTGGGTCACCCCTCCACTTT.

This chain links TRBV20-1 with TRBJ1-2; D gene uncertain. The germline V and J ends were trimmed by 0 bases and 4 bases, with 6 bases remaining between them. Germline-derived CDR1 and CDR2 are DFQATT and SNEGSKA (reference sequence). The CDR3 runs 12 residues. For the CDR3, the DNA is TGCAGTGCTAGAGAGGCTATCTATGGCTACACCTTC. The encoded protein is CSAREAIYGYTF.